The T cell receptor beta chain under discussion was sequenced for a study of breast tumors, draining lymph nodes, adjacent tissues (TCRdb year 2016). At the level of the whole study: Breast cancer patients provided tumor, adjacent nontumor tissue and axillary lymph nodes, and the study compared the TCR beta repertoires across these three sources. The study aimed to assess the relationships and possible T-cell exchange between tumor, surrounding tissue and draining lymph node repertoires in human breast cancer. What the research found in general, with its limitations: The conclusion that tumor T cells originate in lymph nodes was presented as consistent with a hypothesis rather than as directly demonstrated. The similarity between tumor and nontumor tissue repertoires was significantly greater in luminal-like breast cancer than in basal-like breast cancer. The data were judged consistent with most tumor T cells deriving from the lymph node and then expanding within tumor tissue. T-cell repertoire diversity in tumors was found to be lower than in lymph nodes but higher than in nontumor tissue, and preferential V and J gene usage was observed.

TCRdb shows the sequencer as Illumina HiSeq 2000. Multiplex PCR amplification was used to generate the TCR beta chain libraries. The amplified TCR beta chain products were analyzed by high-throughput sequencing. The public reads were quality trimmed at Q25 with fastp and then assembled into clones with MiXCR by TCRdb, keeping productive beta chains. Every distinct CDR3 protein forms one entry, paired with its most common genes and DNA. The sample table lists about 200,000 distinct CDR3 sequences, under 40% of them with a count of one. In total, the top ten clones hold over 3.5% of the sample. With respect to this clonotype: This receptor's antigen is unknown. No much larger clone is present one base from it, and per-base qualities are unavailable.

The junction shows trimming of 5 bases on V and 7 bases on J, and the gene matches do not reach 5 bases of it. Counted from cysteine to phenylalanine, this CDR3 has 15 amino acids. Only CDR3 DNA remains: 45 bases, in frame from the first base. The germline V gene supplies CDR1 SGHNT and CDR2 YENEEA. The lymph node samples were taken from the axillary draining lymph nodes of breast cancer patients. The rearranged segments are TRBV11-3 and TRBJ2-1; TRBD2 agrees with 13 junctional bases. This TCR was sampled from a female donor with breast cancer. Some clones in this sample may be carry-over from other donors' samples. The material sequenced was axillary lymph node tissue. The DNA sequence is TGTGCCAGCAGCCCCTGGACTAGCGGGGGTAATGAGCAGTTCTTC. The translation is CASSPWTSGGNEQFF.